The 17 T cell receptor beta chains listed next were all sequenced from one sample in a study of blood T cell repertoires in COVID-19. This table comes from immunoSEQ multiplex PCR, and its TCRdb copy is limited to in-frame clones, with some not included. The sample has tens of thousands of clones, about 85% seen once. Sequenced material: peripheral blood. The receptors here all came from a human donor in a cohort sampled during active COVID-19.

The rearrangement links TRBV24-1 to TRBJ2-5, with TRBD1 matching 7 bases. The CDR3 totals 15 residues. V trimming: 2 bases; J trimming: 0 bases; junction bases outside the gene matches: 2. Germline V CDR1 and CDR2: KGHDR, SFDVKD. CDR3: CATSDSDRYQETQYF. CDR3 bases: TGTGCCACCAGTGATTCGGACAGGTACCAAGAGACCCAGTACTTC.

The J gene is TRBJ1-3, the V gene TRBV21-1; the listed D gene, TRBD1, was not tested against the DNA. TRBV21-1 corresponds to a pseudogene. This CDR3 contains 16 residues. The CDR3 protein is CASSKEGTVSGNTIYF. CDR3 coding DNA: TGTGCCAGCAGCAAAGAGGGGACAGTCTCTGGAAACACCATATATTTT.

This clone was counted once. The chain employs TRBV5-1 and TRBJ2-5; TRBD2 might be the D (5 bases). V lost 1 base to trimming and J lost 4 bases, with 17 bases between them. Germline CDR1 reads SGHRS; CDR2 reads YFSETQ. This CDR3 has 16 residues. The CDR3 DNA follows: TGCGCCAGCAGCTTGATTGATCGGGGTTCGTTAGAGACCCAGTACTTC. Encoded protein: CASSLIDRGSLETQYF.

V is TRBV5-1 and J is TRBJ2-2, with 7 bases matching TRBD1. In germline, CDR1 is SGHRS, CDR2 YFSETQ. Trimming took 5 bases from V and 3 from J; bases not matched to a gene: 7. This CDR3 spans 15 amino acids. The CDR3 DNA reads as TGCGCCAGCAGTAAACATCAGGGGGACACCGGGGAGCTGTTTTTT. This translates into CASSKHQGDTGELFF.

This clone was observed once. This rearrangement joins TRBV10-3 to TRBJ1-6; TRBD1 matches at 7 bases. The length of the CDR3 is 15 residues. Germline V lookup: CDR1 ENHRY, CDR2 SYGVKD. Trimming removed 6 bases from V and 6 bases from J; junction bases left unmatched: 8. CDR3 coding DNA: TGTGCCATCAGGAGGGACAGACGTACTAATTCACCCCTCCACTTT. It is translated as CAIRRDRRTNSPLHF.

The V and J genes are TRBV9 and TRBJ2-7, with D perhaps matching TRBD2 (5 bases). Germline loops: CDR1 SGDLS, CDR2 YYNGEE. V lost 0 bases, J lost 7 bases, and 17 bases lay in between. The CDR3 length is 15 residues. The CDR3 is CASSVDQVGPGEQYF. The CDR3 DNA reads TGTGCCAGCAGCGTAGATCAGGTCGGGCCGGGGGAGCAGTACTTC. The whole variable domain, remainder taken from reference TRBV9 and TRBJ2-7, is DSGVTQTPKHLITATGQRVTLRCSPRSGDLSVYWYQQSLDQGLQFLIQYYNGEERAKGNILERFSAQQFPDLHSELNLSSLELGDSALYFCASSVDQVGPGEQYFGPGTRLTVT.

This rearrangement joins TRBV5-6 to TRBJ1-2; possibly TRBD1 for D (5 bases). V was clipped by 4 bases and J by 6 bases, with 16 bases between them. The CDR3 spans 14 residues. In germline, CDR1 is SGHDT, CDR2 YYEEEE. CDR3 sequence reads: CASSRTGGGDGYTF. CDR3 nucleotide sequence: TGTGCCAGCAGCCGGACCGGGGGGGGAGATGGCTACACCTTC.

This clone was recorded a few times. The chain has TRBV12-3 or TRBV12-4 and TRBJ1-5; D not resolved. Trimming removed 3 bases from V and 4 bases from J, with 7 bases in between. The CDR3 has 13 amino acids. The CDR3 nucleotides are TGTGCCAGCAGTTTGATAGAAAATCAGCCCCAGCATTTT. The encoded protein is CASSLIENQPQHF.

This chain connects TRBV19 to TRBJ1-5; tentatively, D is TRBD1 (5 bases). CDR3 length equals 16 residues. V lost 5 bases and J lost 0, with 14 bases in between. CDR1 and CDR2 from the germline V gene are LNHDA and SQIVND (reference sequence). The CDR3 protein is CASSRGQFDSNQPQHF. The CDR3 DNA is TGTGCCAGTAGTCGAGGACAATTCGATAGCAATCAGCCCCAGCATTTT.

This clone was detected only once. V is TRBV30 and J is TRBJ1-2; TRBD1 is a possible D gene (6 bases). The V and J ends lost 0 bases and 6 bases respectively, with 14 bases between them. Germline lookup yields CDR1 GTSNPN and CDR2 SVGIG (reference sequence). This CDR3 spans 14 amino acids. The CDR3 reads CAWSVPPRGDGYTF. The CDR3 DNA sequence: TGTGCCTGGAGTGTACCCCCCAGGGGAGATGGCTACACCTTC.

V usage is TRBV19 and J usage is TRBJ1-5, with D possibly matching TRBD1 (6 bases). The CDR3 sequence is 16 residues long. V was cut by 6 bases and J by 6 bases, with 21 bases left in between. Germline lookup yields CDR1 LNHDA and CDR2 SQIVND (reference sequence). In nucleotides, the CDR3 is TGTGCCAGTAGCACGACGGGAGGGGGGTTCGGTCAGCCCCAGCATTTT. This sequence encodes CASSTTGGGFGQPQHF.

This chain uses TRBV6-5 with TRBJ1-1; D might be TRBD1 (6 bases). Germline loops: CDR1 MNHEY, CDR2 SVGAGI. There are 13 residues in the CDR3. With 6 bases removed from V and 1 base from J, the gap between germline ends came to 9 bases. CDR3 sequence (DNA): TGTGCCAGCAGGAGGGGACAGAACACTGAAGCTTTCTTT. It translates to CASRRGQNTEAFF.

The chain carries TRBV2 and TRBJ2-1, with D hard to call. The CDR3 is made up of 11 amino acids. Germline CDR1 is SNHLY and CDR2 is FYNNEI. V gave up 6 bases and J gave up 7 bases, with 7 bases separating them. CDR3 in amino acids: CASRRLNEQFF. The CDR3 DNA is TGTGCCAGCAGGAGGTTGAATGAGCAGTTCTTC.

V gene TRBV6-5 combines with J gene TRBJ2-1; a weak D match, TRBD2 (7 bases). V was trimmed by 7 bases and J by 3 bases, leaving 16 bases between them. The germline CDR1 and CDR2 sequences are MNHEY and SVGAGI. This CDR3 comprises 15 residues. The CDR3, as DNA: TGTGCCAGCACCCGAGGGGGGGCTAACTACAATGAGCAGTTCTTC. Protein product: CASTRGGANYNEQFF.

The CDR3 protein is CAWNSYQETQYF. CDR3 in DNA: TGTGCCTGGAATAGTTACCAAGAGACCCAGTACTTC. This chain uses TRBV30 with TRBJ2-5; no clear D. The CDR3 is 12 amino acids. The germline V gene encodes CDR1 GTSNPN and CDR2 SVGIG (reference sequence). V was shortened by 4 bases and J by 0 bases, with 6 bases between the two germline ends. The full variable domain, in which reference TRBV30 and TRBJ2-5 provide the parts outside the CDR3, is SQTIHQWPATLVQPVGSPLSLECTVEGTSNPNLYWYRQAAGRGLQLLFYSVGIGQISSEVPQNLSASRPQDRQFILSSKKLLLSDSGFYLCAWNSYQETQYFGPGTRLLVL.

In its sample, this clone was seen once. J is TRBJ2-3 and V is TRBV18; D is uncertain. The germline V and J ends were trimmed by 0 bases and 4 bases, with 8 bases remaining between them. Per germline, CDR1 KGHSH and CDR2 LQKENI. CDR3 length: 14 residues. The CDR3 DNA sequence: TGTGCCAGCTCACCACCAGGTCAGGCAGATACGCAGTATTTT. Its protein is CASSPPGQADTQYF.

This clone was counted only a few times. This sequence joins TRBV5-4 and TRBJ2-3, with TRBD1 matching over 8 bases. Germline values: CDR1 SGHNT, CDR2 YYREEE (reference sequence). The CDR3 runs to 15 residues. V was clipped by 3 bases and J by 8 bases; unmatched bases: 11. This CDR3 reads CASSSRGQASRTQYF. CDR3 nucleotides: TGTGCCAGCAGCTCAAGGGGACAGGCCTCGCGTACGCAGTATTTT.